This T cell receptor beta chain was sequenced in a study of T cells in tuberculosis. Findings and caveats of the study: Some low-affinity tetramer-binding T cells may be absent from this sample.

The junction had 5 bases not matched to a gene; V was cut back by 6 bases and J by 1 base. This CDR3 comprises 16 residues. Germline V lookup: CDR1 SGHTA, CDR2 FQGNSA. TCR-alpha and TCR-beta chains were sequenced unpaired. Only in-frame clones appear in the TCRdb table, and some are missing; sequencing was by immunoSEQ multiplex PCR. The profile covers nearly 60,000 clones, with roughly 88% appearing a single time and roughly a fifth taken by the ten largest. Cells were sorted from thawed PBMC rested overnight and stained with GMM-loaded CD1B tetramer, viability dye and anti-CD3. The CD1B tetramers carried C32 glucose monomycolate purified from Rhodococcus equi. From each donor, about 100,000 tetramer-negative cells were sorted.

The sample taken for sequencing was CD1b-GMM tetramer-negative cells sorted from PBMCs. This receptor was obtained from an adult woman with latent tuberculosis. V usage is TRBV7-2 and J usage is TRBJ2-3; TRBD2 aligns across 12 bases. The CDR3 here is CASSPTSGGRTDTQYF. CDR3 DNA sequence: TGTGCCAGCAGTCCAACTAGCGGGGGGCGCACAGATACGCAGTATTTT.